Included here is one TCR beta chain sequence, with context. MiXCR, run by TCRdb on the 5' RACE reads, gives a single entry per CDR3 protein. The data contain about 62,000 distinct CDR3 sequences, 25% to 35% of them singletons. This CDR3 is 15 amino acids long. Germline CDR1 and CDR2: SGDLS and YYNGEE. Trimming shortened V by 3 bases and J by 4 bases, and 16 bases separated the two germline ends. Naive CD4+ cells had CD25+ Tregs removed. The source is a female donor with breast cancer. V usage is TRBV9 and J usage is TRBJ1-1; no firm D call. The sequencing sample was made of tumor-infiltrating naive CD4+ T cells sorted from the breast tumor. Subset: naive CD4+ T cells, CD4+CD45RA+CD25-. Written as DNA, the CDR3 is TGTGCCAGCAGCGACATCCTCGACGGACTCACTGAAGCTTTCTTT. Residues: CASSDILDGLTEAFF.